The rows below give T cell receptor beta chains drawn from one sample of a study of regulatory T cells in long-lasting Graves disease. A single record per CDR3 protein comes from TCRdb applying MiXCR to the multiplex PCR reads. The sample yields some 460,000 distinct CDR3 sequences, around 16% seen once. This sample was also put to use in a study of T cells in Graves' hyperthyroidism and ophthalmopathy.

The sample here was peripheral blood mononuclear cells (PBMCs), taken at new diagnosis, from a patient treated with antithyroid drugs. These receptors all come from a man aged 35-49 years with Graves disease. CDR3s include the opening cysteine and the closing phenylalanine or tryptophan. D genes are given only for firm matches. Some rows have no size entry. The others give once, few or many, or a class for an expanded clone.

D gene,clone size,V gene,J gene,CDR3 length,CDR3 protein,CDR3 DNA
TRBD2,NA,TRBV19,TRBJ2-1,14,CASSPGLAGIEQFF,TGTGCCAGTAGTCCCGGACTAGCGGGAATTGAGCAGTTCTTC
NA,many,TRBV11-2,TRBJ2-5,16,CASSLDPPGVVETQYF,TGTGCCAGCAGCTTAGATCCTCCGGGAGTTGTAGAGACCCAGTACTTC
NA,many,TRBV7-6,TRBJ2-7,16,CASSSRGGLSSYEQYF,TGTGCCAGCAGCTCCAGAGGAGGTCTGAGCTCCTACGAGCAGTACTTC
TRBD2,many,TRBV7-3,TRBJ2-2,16,CASSSGTSGPTGELFF,TGTGCCAGCAGCTCAGGGACTAGCGGGCCCACCGGGGAGCTGTTTTTT
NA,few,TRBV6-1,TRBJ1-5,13,CASSPDWSRPQHF,TGTGCCAGCAGTCCCGACTGGAGTAGGCCCCAGCATTTT
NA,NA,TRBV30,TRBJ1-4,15,CAWNRRGAPNEKLFF,TGTGCCTGGAACCGACGGGGGGCGCCGAATGAAAAACTGTTTTTT
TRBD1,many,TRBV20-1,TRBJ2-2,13,CSARATGTGELFF,TGCAGTGCTAGAGCGACAGGGACCGGGGAGCTGTTTTTT
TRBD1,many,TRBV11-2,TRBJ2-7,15,CASSFTKRTGAEQYF,TGTGCCAGCAGCTTTACCAAACGTACAGGGGCCGAGCAGTACTTC
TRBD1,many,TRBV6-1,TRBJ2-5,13,CASTRDRQETQYF,TGTGCCAGCACTCGGGACAGGCAAGAGACCCAGTACTTC
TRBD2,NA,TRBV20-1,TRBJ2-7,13,CSAVAGTIYEQYF,TGCAGTGCTGTAGCCGGGACTATATACGAGCAGTACTTC
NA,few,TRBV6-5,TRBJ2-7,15,CASSFSGGRSHEQYF,TGTGCCAGCAGTTTCTCAGGGGGGCGGTCCCACGAGCAGTACTTC
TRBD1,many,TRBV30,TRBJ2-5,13,CAWARDREETQYF,TGTGCCTGGGCCCGGGACAGAGAAGAGACCCAGTACTTC
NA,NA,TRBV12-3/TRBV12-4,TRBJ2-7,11,CASSLRREQYF,TGTGCCAGCAGTCTCAGGAGGGAGCAGTACTTC